This TCR beta chain is drawn from a study of blood T cells in healthy people across ages. For the second PCR, which ran for roughly 7 to 11 cycles, a sample-barcoded 5' primer and a J-beta primer mix were used. Each CDR3 protein gets one entry after TCRdb re-called the 5' RACE reads with MiXCR. Of about 640,000 distinct CDR3 sequences in the sample, around 54% are singletons; the top ten hold approximately 37%. Healthy Caucasian individuals from Russia aged about 6 to 90 were enrolled as donors. Total RNA amounts of at least 5.5 micrograms were extracted per sample. The CDR3 length is 13 residues. The germline CDR1 and CDR2 sequences are LGHDT and YNNKEL (reference sequence). V was clipped by 0 bases and J by 4 bases, with 7 bases between them.

Input material: blood. The clonotype comes from a man aged 60-69 years in good health. This chain links TRBV3-1 with TRBJ2-7; D is ambiguous. The CDR3 reads CASSQDRWYEQYF. CDR3 sequence (DNA): TGTGCCAGCAGCCAAGATCGATGGTACGAGCAGTACTTC.